These 28 T cell receptor beta chains came from one sample sequenced in a study of molecular identifiers for immune sequencing clone quantification. TCRdb re-derived calls from the PCR reads in MiXCR, one entry per CDR3 protein. The repertoire consists of about 300,000 distinct CDR3 sequences, with around 21% occurring once and the leading ten covering over 0.7%. Sequenced: naive CD8+ T cells from blood, with Jurkat cell RNA spiked in. Subset meaning: FACS-sorted CD8+CD4-CCR7+CD45RA+ naive T cells. These receptors originate from a human donor in good health. Some libraries in this study had Jurkat cell RNA spiked in.

This chain connects TRBV20-1 to TRBJ2-7; TRBD2 might be the D (6 bases). This CDR3 spans 16 amino acids. Germline V gene data show CDR1 as DFQATT and CDR2 as SNEGSKA (reference sequence). Between the trimmed V and J ends, which lost 0 bases and 0 bases, there was a span of 15 bases. CDR3 DNA sequence: TGCAGTGCTAGAGATCCTGAGAGGCGGGGCTCCTACGAGCAGTACTTC. Its protein product is CSARDPERRGSYEQYF.

Comments on this clonotype: This may come from a read error, since a much larger clone is one base off. This sequence joins TRBV7-9 and TRBJ2-1; D is uncertain. This CDR3 spans 13 amino acids. The V end was cut by 8 bases, the J end by 2 bases, with 10 bases between. Germline values: CDR1 SEHNR, CDR2 FQNEAQ (reference sequence). This CDR3 reads CASVPSPYNEQFF. CDR3 nucleotides: TGTGCCAGCGTCCCGAGCCCCTACAATGAGCAGTTCTTC.

The chain employs TRBV4-3 and TRBJ2-1, with D perhaps matching TRBD1 (6 bases). The CDR3 totals 19 residues. The germline CDR1 and CDR2 sequences are LGHNA and YSLEER. The V end was cut by 0 bases, the J end by 3 bases, with 21 bases between. CDR3 protein: CASSQDRIDRTAHYNEQFF. Here the CDR3 DNA reads TGCGCCAGCAGCCAAGATCGAATTGATAGGACAGCGCACTACAATGAGCAGTTCTTC.

A word on this clonotype: Just one base apart from a much larger clone, this may be a read error. The CDR3 end shows no conserved phenylalanine or tryptophan, and so a read error is likely. The chain has TRBV20-1 and TRBJ2-1; no clear D gene. Germline V CDR1 and CDR2: DFQATT, SNEGSKA (reference sequence). The V end was cut by 2 bases, the J end by 3 bases, with 14 bases between. The CDR3 consists of 15 residues. In DNA form, the CDR3 reads TGCAGTGCTAGAAGGCTCGAAGACATCTACAATGAGCAGTTCTCC. Translating gives CSARRLEDIYNEQFS.

This clonotype has a count of ten or more. The genes are TRBV4-1 and TRBJ1-1; a possible D gene is TRBD1 (5 bases). The germline V gene encodes CDR1 MGHRA and CDR2 YSYEKL. V was pared by 6 bases and J by 4 bases, with 12 bases between. CDR3 length equals 13 residues. Here the CDR3 DNA reads TGCGCCAGCAGGTACCAGGGTACCACTGAAGCTTTCTTT. It encodes CASRYQGTTEAFF.

A few counts support this clonotype. The chain carries TRBV10-3 and TRBJ2-2; D gene uncertain. The ends were cut back, 7 bases at V and 2 bases at J, with 5 bases in the middle. This CDR3 has 12 residues. Per the germline V gene, CDR1 is ENHRY and CDR2 is SYGVKD. The CDR3 region is CAIMTNTGELFF. CDR3 sequence (DNA): TGTGCCATCATGACCAACACCGGGGAGCTGTTTTTT.

This clonotype showed up just once. A much larger clone lies one base from this, so it may be a read error. The chain is built from TRBV14 and TRBJ2-7; D remains unclear. The CDR3 contains 12 residues. Germline V gene sequence: CDR1 SGHDN, CDR2 FVKESK. CDR3 sequence: CASSQVLYEQHF. CDR3 coding DNA: TGTGCCAGCAGCCAAGTACTTTACGAGCAGCACTTC.

In regard to this clonotype: A single base separates this from a much larger clone, so it may be a read error. The J gene is TRBJ2-5, the V gene TRBV28, with TRBD2 matching over 10 bases. The germline V gene has CDR1 MDHEN and CDR2 SYDVKM. This CDR3 has 17 residues. CDR3 sequence (DNA): TGTACCAGCAGTCCCCGTCTAGCGGGAGTGCAACAAGAGACCCAGTACTTC. Translation gives CTSSPRLAGVQQETQYF.

As regards this clonotype: A much larger clone differs from this one at a single base, so this may be a read error. The conserved phenylalanine or tryptophan is not found at the CDR3 terminus, so this likely reflects a read error. The chain carries TRBV27 and TRBJ2-7, with D hard to call. The CDR3 totals 14 residues. Germline V gives CDR1 MNHEY, CDR2 SMNVEV (reference sequence). The V end lost 3 bases, the J end lost 2 bases, and 11 bases lay between the germline ends. CDR3 loop: CASSFSVGAYEQYC. CDR3 bases: TGTGCCAGCAGTTTCTCCGTTGGTGCCTACGAGCAGTACTGC.

This clonotype was recorded once. V and J are TRBV27 and TRBJ1-5, with TRBD1 as a possible D gene (6 bases). Germline V lookup: CDR1 MNHEY, CDR2 SMNVEV (reference sequence). The CDR3 extends over 15 amino acids. V was shortened by 5 bases and J by 2 bases, with 13 bases between the two germline ends. CDR3 sequence reads: CASSTSRTGNQPQHF. CDR3 sequence (DNA): TGTGCCAGCAGTACATCCCGGACAGGCAATCAGCCCCAGCATTTT.

In this sample, this clonotype turned up many times. The chain recombines TRBV19 with TRBJ2-7; perhaps D is TRBD1 or TRBD2 (5 bases each). The CDR3 is made up of 16 amino acids. V was shortened by 6 bases and J by 2 bases, with 20 bases between the two germline ends. Per germline, CDR1 LNHDA and CDR2 SQIVND (reference sequence). The CDR3 protein is CASSPSSDSYTYEQYF. CDR3 nucleotide sequence: TGTGCCAGTAGCCCTAGCAGCGACAGTTACACCTACGAGCAGTACTTC.

This clonotype was seen only a few times. V usage is TRBV12-3 or TRBV12-4 and J usage is TRBJ2-6; D is unclear. Trimming took off 4 bases at V and 0 bases at J, with 7 bases between the two ends. The CDR3 loop spans 15 amino acids. The CDR3 DNA follows: TGTGCCAGCAGTTCAGTGCTCTCTGGGGCCAACGTCCTGACTTTC. Translation: CASSSVLSGANVLTF.

The rearrangement uses TRBV11-2 and TRBJ1-2, with a tentative D call TRBD1 (5 bases). Germline assignment: CDR1 SGHAT and CDR2 FQNNGV. The CDR3 length is 14 residues. V lost 6 bases and J lost 7, with 18 bases in between. The CDR3 sequence is CASSQAGDRFGYTF. CDR3 DNA: TGTGCCAGCAGTCAAGCGGGGGATAGGTTTGGCTACACCTTC.

Concerning this clonotype itself: A much larger clone differs from this one at a single base, so this may be a read error. This sequence joins TRBV2 and TRBJ2-5; a weak D match, TRBD1 (6 bases). The CDR3 loop spans 17 amino acids. Deletions cut 8 bases from V and 2 bases from J, with 24 bases between. Germline CDR1 and CDR2: SNHLY and FYNNEI. The CDR3 DNA follows: TGTGCCAGCGGTTCACTTTGGTCAGGGGAAAGACAAGAGACCCAGTACTTC. It encodes CASGSLWSGERQETQYF.

This clonotype was recorded once. This sequence may be a read error, since a much larger clone differs from it by one base. Lacking the conserved final phenylalanine or tryptophan, this CDR3 likely reflects a read error. The rearrangement uses TRBV20-1 and TRBJ2-7, with 10 bases matching TRBD1. Unmatched junction bases numbered 7, after V lost 2 bases and J lost 3 bases. CDR3 size: 15 residues. Looked up from germline, CDR1 is DFQATT and CDR2 is SNEGSKA (reference sequence). CDR3 sequence: CSARSGDRGIYEQYS. The CDR3 nucleotides are TGCAGTGCTAGATCGGGGGACAGGGGAATCTACGAGCAGTACTCC.

The J gene is TRBJ2-3, the V gene TRBV4-1; possibly TRBD1 or TRBD2 for D (5 bases each). This CDR3 is built from 16 residues. The germline V and J ends were trimmed by 1 base and 4 bases, with 15 bases remaining between them. Germline CDR1 MGHRA, CDR2 YSYEKL. This CDR3 reads CASSQAGWGLADTQYF. DNA for the CDR3: TGCGCCAGCAGCCAAGCTGGGTGGGGGTTGGCAGATACGCAGTATTTT.

Of note for this clonotype: A much larger clone is a single base away; this may be a read error. The chain combines TRBV12-5 with TRBJ1-1; 8 positions match TRBD1. Germline loops: CDR1 LGHNT, CDR2 FRNRAP. CDR3 length equals 15 residues. For the CDR3, the DNA is TGTGCTAGTGGCGCAGGGGGCTCGGGGAACATTGAAGCTTTCTTT. It specifies CASGAGGSGNIEAFF.

This clonotype appeared many times. The CDR3: CASSSLDSFYEQYF. Written as DNA, the CDR3 is TGTGCCAGCAGCTCCTTGGACAGTTTCTACGAGCAGTACTTC. The chain joins TRBV7-9 to TRBJ2-7; possible D gene TRBD1, 6 bases. The V gene's germline CDR1 is SEHNR and CDR2 FQNEAQ (reference sequence). This CDR3 has 14 residues. Trimming took 4 bases from V and 3 from J, leaving 13 bases between them.

At least ten counts were recorded for this clonotype. J is TRBJ2-2 and V is TRBV7-6; 10 bases line up with TRBD2. The J segment lost 0 bases and the V segment lost 1 base, leaving 5 bases of the junction unmatched. The germline V gene has CDR1 SGHVS and CDR2 FNYEAQ. The CDR3 runs 18 residues. The CDR3 here is CASSLVVAGGPNTGELFF. CDR3 DNA: TGTGCCAGCAGCTTAGTCGTAGCGGGAGGACCGAACACCGGGGAGCTGTTTTTT.

Notes on this clonotype: This clone may be a read error of a much larger clone one base away. The V gene is TRBV7-9, the J gene TRBJ1-4; D gene ambiguous. With 8 bases removed from V and 8 bases from J, the gap between germline ends came to 12 bases. CDR1 and CDR2 (germline): SEHNR, FQNEAQ (reference sequence). This CDR3 has 12 residues. The CDR3 region is CASGWEEEKLFF. As DNA, the CDR3 is TGTGCCAGCGGCTGGGAAGAAGAAAAACTGTTTTTT.

This clonotype occurred a few times. A much larger clone lies one base from this, so it may be a read error. This rearrangement joins TRBV4-3 to TRBJ2-7, with unresolved D. Germline lookup yields CDR1 LGHNA and CDR2 YSLEER. The CDR3 is made up of 14 amino acids. V was shortened by 2 bases and J by 7 bases, with 15 bases between the two germline ends. In nucleotides, the CDR3 is TGCGCCAGCAGCCAAAATATTACGTTTCGGGAGCAGTACTTC. Encoded protein: CASSQNITFREQYF.

This clonotype was observed at least ten times. The J gene is TRBJ2-7, the V gene TRBV10-3; 8 bases fit TRBD1. Losses at the gene ends were 6 bases for V and 5 bases for J; bases not matched to a gene: 3. CDR1 is ENHRY and CDR2 is SYGVKD in the germline V gene. The CDR3 runs to 12 residues. The CDR3 region has the DNA TGTGCCATCAGCCCAGGGGGCGACGAGCAGTACTTC. It specifies CAISPGGDEQYF.

This clonotype was counted at least ten times. The V gene is TRBV4-3, the J gene TRBJ1-5; the D is unclear. This CDR3 has 14 residues. Per the germline V gene, CDR1 is LGHNA and CDR2 is YSLEER. Trimming removed 0 bases at V and 4 bases at J, with 7 bases between. CDR3 sequence: CASSQDIQNQPQHF. CDR3 coding DNA: TGCGCCAGCAGCCAAGATATTCAGAATCAGCCCCAGCATTTT.

On this clonotype itself: One base away lies a much larger clone, so this may be a sequencing read error. V usage is TRBV20-1 and J usage is TRBJ2-7; 7 bases align to TRBD1. The germline gives CDR1 DFQATT, CDR2 SNEGSKA (reference sequence). CDR3 size: 13 residues. Trimming took 4 bases from V and 4 from J; bases not matched to a gene: 7. In DNA form, the CDR3 reads TGCAGTGCTATACCGACAGGGTGGTACGAGCAGTACTTC. This gives the protein CSAIPTGWYEQYF.

This clonotype was recorded at least ten times. The chain carries TRBV6-6 and TRBJ2-5; weak D call: TRBD2 (7 bases). Germline CDR1 and CDR2: MNHNY and SVGAGI (reference sequence). V was shortened by 2 bases and J by 2 bases, with 21 bases between the two germline ends. The CDR3 has 18 residues. CDR3 nucleotides: TGTGCCAGCAGTTACCTAAACCTCCCGCGGGGGCCGCAAGAGACCCAGTACTTC. This codes for CASSYLNLPRGPQETQYF.

This clonotype was counted between two and nine times. The chain has TRBV20-1 and TRBJ2-1; TRBD1 is a possible D gene (6 bases). CDR3 length: 15 residues. From germline, CDR1 is DFQATT and CDR2 SNEGSKA (reference sequence). V was pared by 3 bases and J by 1 base, with 13 bases between. The chain's CDR3 is CSARGHLLSYNEQFF. As DNA, the CDR3 is TGCAGTGCTAGGGGACACCTATTATCCTACAATGAGCAGTTCTTC.

The rearrangement joins TRBV27 to TRBJ2-7; 7 bases agree with TRBD2. Trimming took 7 bases from V and 6 from J; bases not matched to a gene: 21. Germline CDR1 and CDR2: MNHEY and SMNVEV (reference sequence). This CDR3 spans 17 amino acids. The CDR3 sequence is CASTPSGAAGRQAEQYF. CDR3 bases: TGTGCCAGCACCCCCAGCGGGGCTGCCGGGAGACAAGCCGAGCAGTACTTC.

This clonotype was observed many times. V is TRBV4-1 and J is TRBJ2-7, with D tentatively TRBD2 (6 bases). Germline V gives CDR1 MGHRA, CDR2 YSYEKL. V was trimmed by 2 bases and J by 2 bases, leaving 10 bases between them. This CDR3 spans 14 amino acids. The CDR3 nucleotides are TGCGCCAGCAGCCAAATAGCGGAGCCCTACGAGCAGTACTTC. This sequence encodes CASSQIAEPYEQYF.